The next 14 T cell receptor beta chains were all read from a single sample in a study of T cells in Graves' hyperthyroidism and ophthalmopathy. TCR beta CDR3 regions were amplified from RNA transcripts. With the HTBI primer set, the TCR CDR3 went through a first round of RT-PCR. TCRdb independently ran MiXCR on the multiplex PCR reads; one entry per CDR3 protein. The data contain fewer than 350,000 distinct CDR3 sequences, roughly 23% of them singletons. The sample comprised blood. The receptors originated from a woman between 45 and 60 years old with Graves' hyperthyroidism.

Many counts were recorded for this clonotype. The chain uses TRBV6-5 and TRBJ2-2; D is unresolved. The V end was cut by 2 bases, the J end by 1 base, with 2 bases between. CDR3 length: 13 amino acids. CDR1 and CDR2 from the germline V gene are MNHEY and SVGAGI. The CDR3 spells CASSYENTGELFF. The CDR3 DNA follows: TGTGCCAGCAGTTACGAGAACACCGGGGAGCTGTTTTTT.

The chain couples TRBV18 to TRBJ1-1; D not certain. The CDR3 is 11 amino acids. CDR1 is KGHSH, CDR2 LQKENI, per germline. V lost 3 bases and J 8 bases, leaving 7 bases between the germline ends. CDR3 region: CASSPGREAFF. The CDR3 region has the DNA TGTGCCAGCTCACCTGGACGGGAAGCTTTCTTT.

The chain combines TRBV4-1 with TRBJ2-5; tentatively, D is TRBD1 (6 bases). The germline V gene has CDR1 MGHRA and CDR2 YSYEKL. This CDR3 is built from 16 residues. V was pared by 1 base and J by 2 bases, with 14 bases between. The CDR3 spells CASSQVVRTAQETQYF. CDR3 DNA sequence: TGCGCCAGCAGCCAAGTGGTTCGGACAGCTCAAGAGACCCAGTACTTC.

This clonotype came up many times. The rearrangement joins TRBV6-1 to TRBJ2-1, with D tentatively TRBD1 (5 bases). CDR3 size: 16 residues. CDR1 and CDR2 (germline): MNHNS, SASEGT. V was clipped by 9 bases and J by 4 bases, with 22 bases between them. The CDR3 loop is CASGYRIGTRYNEQFF. CDR3 bases: TGTGCCAGTGGTTACAGGATTGGCACCCGATACAATGAGCAGTTCTTC.

The table lists this clonotype with many counts. V and J are TRBV7-9 and TRBJ2-7; D is undetermined. The CDR3 extends over 16 amino acids. Germline V lookup: CDR1 SEHNR, CDR2 FQNEAQ (reference sequence). The V end lost 5 bases, the J end lost 2 bases, and 19 bases lay between the germline ends. The CDR3 nucleotides read TGTGCCAGCAGCCTCACTCATGGGGAAGAAACCTACGAGCAGTACTTC. Encoded protein: CASSLTHGEETYEQYF. Using reference TRBV7-9 and TRBJ2-7 for the parts outside the CDR3, the full variable domain is DTGVSQNPRHKITKRGQNVTFRCDPISEHNRLYWYRQTLGQGPEFLTYFQNEAQLEKSRLLSDRFSAERPKGSFSTLEIQRTEQGDSAMYLCASSLTHGEETYEQYFGPGTRLTVT.

This clonotype showed up many times. The chain has TRBV5-1 and TRBJ1-1; no reliable D call. The CDR3 covers 14 residues. Looked up from germline, CDR1 is SGHRS and CDR2 is YFSETQ. The V end was cut by 3 bases, the J end by 1 base, with 10 bases between. CDR3 sequence (DNA): TGCGCCAGCAGCTCCACTGCAGGGAACACTGAAGCTTTCTTT. Translation: CASSSTAGNTEAFF.

CDR3 protein: CASARGQNQPQHF. CDR3 nucleotide sequence: TGTGCCAGCGCCCGGGGCCAGAATCAGCCCCAGCATTTT. The chain couples TRBV27 to TRBJ1-5; possibly TRBD1 for D (5 bases). This CDR3 has 13 amino acids. Germline CDR1 and CDR2: MNHEY and SMNVEV (reference sequence). V gave up 8 bases and J gave up 4 bases, with 12 bases separating them.

This chain links TRBV28 with TRBJ2-2; 10 bases fit TRBD1. CDR1 is MDHEN and CDR2 is SYDVKM in the germline V gene. With 2 bases clipped from V and 2 bases from J, the junction kept 11 bases outside the gene matches. This CDR3 is 19 amino acids long. In DNA form, the CDR3 reads TGTGCCAGCAGTTTACGGACAGGGGGGTTGTTCCTCAACACCGGGGAGCTGTTTTTT. It yields the protein CASSLRTGGLFLNTGELFF.

In this sample, this clonotype turned up many times. The V and J genes are TRBV12-3 or TRBV12-4 and TRBJ2-3; 7 nucleotides line up with TRBD2. Trimming cost V 2 bases and J 4 bases; bases outside gene matches: 12. CDR3 length: 17 residues. DNA for the CDR3: TGTGCCAGCAGTTTATCTCTAGCGGAGTTTAGCGCAGATACGCAGTATTTT. Its translation is CASSLSLAEFSADTQYF.

This clonotype was recorded a few times. The chain employs TRBV4-1 and TRBJ2-1, with a possible D match to TRBD2 (6 bases). The CDR3 length is 13 residues. Germline V gives CDR1 MGHRA, CDR2 YSYEKL. The V gene lost 2 bases and the J gene lost 10 bases, with 12 bases spanning the gap. CDR3 sequence (DNA): TGCGCCAGCAGCCAAATAGGACTAACCGAGCAGTTCTTC. Residues: CASSQIGLTEQFF.

This clonotype has a handful of counts. The chain is built from TRBV14 and TRBJ2-2; D remains unclear. Germline V gene data show CDR1 as SGHDN and CDR2 as FVKESK. Trimming took off 0 bases at V and 1 base at J, with 3 bases between the two ends. The CDR3 length is 14 residues. The CDR3 nucleotides read TGTGCCAGCAGCCAAGAAAGGAACACCGGGGAGCTGTTTTTT. Its protein is CASSQERNTGELFF.

V is TRBV10-3 and J is TRBJ2-7, with 15 positions matching TRBD2. The length of the CDR3 is 14 residues. Germline V gives CDR1 ENHRY, CDR2 SYGVKD. After removal of 6 bases from V and 4 bases from J, the junction contained 1 base not matched to a gene. The CDR3 reads CAIRGTSGGYEQYF. For the CDR3, the DNA is TGTGCCATCAGAGGGACTAGCGGGGGGTACGAGCAGTACTTC.

This clonotype has a count of ten or more. The genes are TRBV4-1 and TRBJ2-5, with D perhaps matching TRBD2 (6 bases). Between the trimmed V and J ends, which lost 4 bases and 6 bases, there was a span of 18 bases. The germline V gene has CDR1 MGHRA and CDR2 YSYEKL. The CDR3 spans 15 residues. The CDR3: CASSLTYGGEQTQYF. In nucleotides, the CDR3 is TGCGCCAGCAGCCTCACCTACGGCGGGGAACAGACCCAGTACTTC.

As for this clonotype: A much larger clone differs from this one at a single base, so this may be a read error. The gene calls are TRBV6-2 or TRBV6-3 and TRBJ2-7; D is unresolved. The V end lost 1 base, the J end lost 2 bases, and 24 bases lay between the germline ends. Looked up from germline, CDR1 is MNHEY and CDR2 is SVGEGT. The CDR3 is 19 amino acids. Here the CDR3 DNA reads TGTGCCAGCAGTTACTACCCTGATCGGTTTGGCGCGTACCCCTACGAGCAGTACTTC. Its translation is CASSYYPDRFGAYPYEQYF.